Ten or more counts support the clone carrying this TCR beta chain. Antigen specificity is unknown. Preparation methods for the bulk TCR libraries were those previously described, with listed TCR primers. MiXCR, run by TCRdb on the PCR reads, gives a single entry per CDR3 protein. The sample carries about 500,000 distinct CDR3 sequences, less than 30% recorded once. This record comes from a study of molecular identifiers for immune sequencing clone quantification. Whole-study findings and limits: Clones that had above 20 RNA copies took up over 99% of effector molecules but under 1% in naive cells. Sharing of a barcode by identical TCR molecules could cause highly expanded clone sizes to be underestimated.

Source material for naive CD8 libraries was roughly 18,000 to 1,000,000 sorted cells, with 10%, 30% or 50% RNA. Germline V CDR1 and CDR2: SGHTA, FQGNSA. The CDR3 runs 14 residues. The V gene lost 0 bases and the J gene lost 3 bases, with 8 bases spanning the gap. This TCR came from a human donor in good health. Some libraries in this study had Jurkat cell RNA spiked in. The sample taken for sequencing was naive CD8+ T cells from blood, with Jurkat cell RNA spiked in. Subset here: FACS-sorted CD8+CD4-CCR7+CD45RA+ naive T cells. The chain couples TRBV7-2 to TRBJ2-5; no clear D. The CDR3 DNA sequence: TGTGCCAGCAGCTTAGCAAGTTCAGAAGAGACCCAGTACTTC. It specifies CASSLASSEETQYF.